These 3 T cell receptor beta chains share one sample of origin, sequenced in a study of blood T cell repertoires in COVID-19. TCRdb's table, derived via immunoSEQ multiplex PCR, lists solely in-frame clones and lacks some. The repertoire holds more than 200,000 clones, with roughly 90% as singletons. The specimen was peripheral blood. Receptors were obtained from a woman between 40 and 50 years old who had recovered from COVID-19.

This chain joins TRBV11-2 and TRBJ2-7; 12 nucleotides agree with TRBD2. Germline CDR1 reads SGHAT; CDR2 reads FQNNGV. The CDR3 is 15 amino acids. The ends lost 4 bases at V and 4 bases at J; junction bases unmatched: 5. This chain's CDR3 is CASSYQLAGGYEQYF. The CDR3 DNA reads as TGTGCCAGCAGCTACCAACTAGCGGGAGGTTACGAGCAGTACTTC.

The chain recombines TRBV6-2 or TRBV6-3 with TRBJ2-7, with 7 bases identical to TRBD1. V lost 2 bases to trimming and J lost 8 bases; unmatched junction nucleotides: 3. The CDR3 extends over 12 amino acids. The germline V gene encodes CDR1 MNHEY and CDR2 SVGEGT. The CDR3 DNA sequence: TGTGCCAGCAGTTACGGGGGACAGCAGCAGTACTTC. This codes for CASSYGGQQQYF.

CDR3 bases: TGTGCTAGCTCCGAGGGGGAGTCCTACTCCTACAATGAGCAGTTCTTC. Translation gives CASSEGESYSYNEQFF. V is TRBV7-7 and J is TRBJ2-1; tentatively, D is TRBD1 (6 bases). Looked up from germline, CDR1 is SSHAT and CDR2 is FNYEAQ (reference sequence). The CDR3 spans 16 residues. Looking up the rest from reference TRBV7-7 and TRBJ2-1 gives the full variable domain: GAGVSQSPRYKVTKRGQDVTLRCDPISSHATLYWYQQALGQGPEFLTYFNYEAQPDKSGLPSDRFSAERPEGSISTLTIQRTEQRDSAMYRCASSEGESYSYNEQFFGPGTRLTVL.